Listed below are T cell receptor beta chains from one sample, sequenced in a study of blood T cell repertoires in COVID-19. Assay used: immunoSEQ multiplex PCR; TCRdb lists only in-frame clones, some missing. This sample has about 190,000 clones; roughly nine tenths occur once, and the top ten carry approximately 1%. The specimen was peripheral blood. All receptors come from a man under 40 with acute or convalescent COVID-19. CDR3s include the opening cysteine and the closing phenylalanine or tryptophan.

j_gene | v_gene | CDR3aa
TRBJ2-7 | TRBV12-3/TRBV12-4 | CASSLYYEQYF
TRBJ2-1 | TRBV12-3/TRBV12-4 | CASRLTLEGYQFF
TRBJ2-3 | TRBV4-1 | CASSQDILGARKPDTQYF
TRBJ1-3 | TRBV5-4 | CASRGGAGNTIYF
TRBJ1-4 | TRBV19 | CASSSGSATNEKLFF
TRBJ2-1 | TRBV10-3 | CAISRLAGDTFNEQFF
TRBJ2-7 | TRBV28 | CASSDRAYEQYF
TRBJ1-5 | TRBV7-9 | CASSLGFQGINQPQHF
TRBJ1-5 | TRBV5-1 | CASSPTGSPEVSQHF
TRBJ2-3 | TRBV30 | CAWSGARAGVTDTQYF
TRBJ2-1 | TRBV19 | CASTVREEQFF
TRBJ2-5 | TRBV5-1 | CASSQGVREQETQYF
TRBJ1-2 | TRBV29-1 | CSVLGGLAGPQGYGYTF
TRBJ1-1 | TRBV30 | CAWTVTGVPSRLEAFF
TRBJ1-2 | TRBV6-6 | CASRNIRDRSNYGYTF
TRBJ2-4 | TRBV11-2 | CASSFKVGRNIQYF
TRBJ1-2 | TRBV9 | CASSPHDRNNYGYTF
TRBJ2-1 | TRBV7-3 | CASSSSGRGYNEQFF
TRBJ2-7 | TRBV11-1 | CASSFRRGTHYEQYF
TRBJ1-1 | TRBV7-9 | CASSLFSLGGASTEAFF
TRBJ2-1 | TRBV28 | CASSLSWSRGGNEQFF
TRBJ2-2 | TRBV14 | CASSLRTGGTGELFF
TRBJ1-2 | TRBV7-9 | CASSPRQANAGTF
TRBJ1-2 | TRBV5-1 | CASSLEQINNYGYTF
TRBJ2-3 | TRBV5-6 | CASNHILANTDTQYF
TRBJ2-2 | TRBV2 | CASSEIGGNTGELFF
TRBJ2-1 | TRBV5-1 | CASSPRTDLEQFF
TRBJ2-1 | TRBV28 | CASRQTGGGVYNEQFF
TRBJ1-2 | TRBV28 | CASIKTGTNYGYTF
TRBJ2-7 | TRBV6-5 | CASSQGQKYEQYF
TRBJ2-3 | TRBV7-3 | CASSPTPPAGGLTDTQYF
TRBJ1-6 | TRBV27 | CASSLSRGNSPLHF
TRBJ2-3 | TRBV24-1 | CATSDLLAGSSTDTQYF
TRBJ2-5 | TRBV30 | CAWSLAGGTTQYF
TRBJ1-5 | TRBV5-1 | CASRSRQPQHF
TRBJ2-3 | TRBV9 | CASSPSVRGSTDTQYF
TRBJ1-4 | TRBV6-5 | CASSYSIGGTNEKLFF
TRBJ2-7 | TRBV4-1 | CASSQTAGVDYEQYF
TRBJ1-5 | TRBV10-2 | CASRDRHNQPQHF
TRBJ2-7 | TRBV19 | CASGDRSEQYF
TRBJ2-7 | TRBV3-1/TRBV3-2 | CASSARGKYEQYF
TRBJ2-7 | TRBV18 | CASSGGTPEQYF
TRBJ2-1 | TRBV4-2 | CASSQEPGGRVEQFF
TRBJ1-5 | TRBV29-1 | CSVAKDGGNQPQHF
TRBJ2-5 | TRBV9 | CASSAAPTGLAGGQETQYF
TRBJ1-2 | TRBV6-5 | CASREGAYGYTF
TRBJ2-7 | TRBV4-2 | CASSQDLLAREQYF
TRBJ2-3 | TRBV5-1 | CASRQGLAATDTQYF
TRBJ1-3 | TRBV30 | CAWSVGSVATIYF
TRBJ1-1 | TRBV5-1 | CATSGQGNTEAFF
TRBJ2-5 | TRBV7-8 | CASSFYLRGGQGETQYF
TRBJ1-2 | TRBV28 | CASRRQEYGYTF